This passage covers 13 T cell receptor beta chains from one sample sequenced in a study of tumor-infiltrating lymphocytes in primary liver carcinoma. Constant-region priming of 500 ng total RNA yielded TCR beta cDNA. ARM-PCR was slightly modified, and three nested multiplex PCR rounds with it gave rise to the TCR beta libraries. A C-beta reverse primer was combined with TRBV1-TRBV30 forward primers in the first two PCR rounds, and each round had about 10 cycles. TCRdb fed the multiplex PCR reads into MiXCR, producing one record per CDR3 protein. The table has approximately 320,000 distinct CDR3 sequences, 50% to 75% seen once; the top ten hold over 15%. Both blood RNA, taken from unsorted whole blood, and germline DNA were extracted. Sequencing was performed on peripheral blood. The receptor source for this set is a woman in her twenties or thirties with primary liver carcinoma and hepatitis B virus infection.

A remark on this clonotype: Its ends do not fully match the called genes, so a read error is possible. In DNA form, the CDR3 reads TGCGCCAGCAGCTTGGACGGGAACCTGGGGGTCCCCTACGAGCAGTACTTC. Protein: CASSLDGNLGVPYEQYF. The rearrangement joins TRBV5-5 to TRBJ2-7; the D call may be TRBD1 or TRBD2 (5 bases each). CDR3 size: 17 residues. Germline CDR1 is SGHKS and CDR2 is YYEKEE (reference sequence).

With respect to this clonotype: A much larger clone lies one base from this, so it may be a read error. The CDR3: CASSGGQENPYEQYF. The CDR3, as DNA: TGTGCCAGCAGTGGAGGACAGGAGAACCCCTACGAGCAGTACTTC. The gene calls are TRBV6-1 and TRBJ2-7, with TRBD1 matching 7 bases. This CDR3 has 15 amino acids. Germline V gene data show CDR1 as MNHNS and CDR2 as SASEGT. J lost 2 bases, V lost 4 bases, and 8 bases had no gene match.

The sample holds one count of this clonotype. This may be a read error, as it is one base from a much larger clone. The CDR3 DNA reads TGTGCCAGCAGCTACTTCAGGGTTTCAGGGGCCAACGTCATGACTTTC. Translated, it gives CASSYFRVSGANVMTF. V is TRBV6-5 and J is TRBJ2-6, with D possibly TRBD1 on 6 matching bases. Germline-derived CDR1 and CDR2 are MNHEY and SVGAGI. The CDR3 has 16 residues.

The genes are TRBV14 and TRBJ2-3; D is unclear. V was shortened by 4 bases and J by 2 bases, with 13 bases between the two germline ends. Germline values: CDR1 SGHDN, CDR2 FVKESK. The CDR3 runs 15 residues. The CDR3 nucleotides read TGTGCCAGCAGCCCGCACTGGGGTGCCACAGATACGCAGTATTTT. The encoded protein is CASSPHWGATDTQYF. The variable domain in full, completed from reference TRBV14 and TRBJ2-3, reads EAGVTQFPSHSVIEKGQTVTLRCDPISGHDNLYWYRRVMGKEIKFLLHFVKESKQDESGMPNNRFLAERTGGTYSTLKVQPAELEDSGVYFCASSPHWGATDTQYFGPGTRLTVL.

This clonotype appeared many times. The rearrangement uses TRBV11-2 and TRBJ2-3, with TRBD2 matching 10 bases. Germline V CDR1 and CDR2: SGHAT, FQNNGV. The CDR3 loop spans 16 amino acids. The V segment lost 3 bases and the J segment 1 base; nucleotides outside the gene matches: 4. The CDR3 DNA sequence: TGTGCCAGCAGCTTCACAGCGGGGGGGGGCACAGATACGCAGTATTTT. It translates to CASSFTAGGGTDTQYF.

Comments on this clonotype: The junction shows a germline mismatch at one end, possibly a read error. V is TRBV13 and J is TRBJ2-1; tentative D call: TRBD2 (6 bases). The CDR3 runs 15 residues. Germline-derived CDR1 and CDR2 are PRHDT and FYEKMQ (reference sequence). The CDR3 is CASSLTGTYYNEQFF. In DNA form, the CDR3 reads TGTGCCAGCAGCTTAACCGGGACTTACTACAATGAGCAGTTCTTT.

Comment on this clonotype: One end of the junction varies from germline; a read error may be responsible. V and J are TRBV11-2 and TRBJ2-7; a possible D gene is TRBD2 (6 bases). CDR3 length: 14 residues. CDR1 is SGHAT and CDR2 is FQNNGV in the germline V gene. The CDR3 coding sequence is TGTGCCAGCAGCTTAGTCGCGGTAGCGGTAGAGCAGTACTTT. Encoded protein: CASSLVAVAVEQYF.

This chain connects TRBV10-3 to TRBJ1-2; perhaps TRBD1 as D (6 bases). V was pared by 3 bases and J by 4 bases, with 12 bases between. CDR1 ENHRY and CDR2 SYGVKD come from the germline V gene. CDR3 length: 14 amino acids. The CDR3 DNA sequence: TGTGCCATCAGTGACGAGACAGGTACCTATGGCTACACCTTC. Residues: CAISDETGTYGYTF.

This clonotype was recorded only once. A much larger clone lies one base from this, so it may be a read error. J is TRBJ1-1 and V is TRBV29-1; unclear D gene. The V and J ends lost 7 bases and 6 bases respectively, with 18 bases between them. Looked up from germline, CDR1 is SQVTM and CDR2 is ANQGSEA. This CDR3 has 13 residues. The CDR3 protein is CSALLYYSSEAFF. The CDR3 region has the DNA TGCAGCGCACTTCTCTATTACAGCTCTGAAGCTTTCTTT.

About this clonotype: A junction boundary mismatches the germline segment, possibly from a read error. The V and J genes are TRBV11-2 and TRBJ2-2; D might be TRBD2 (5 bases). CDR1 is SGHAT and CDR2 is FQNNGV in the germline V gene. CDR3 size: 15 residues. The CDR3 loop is CASSFVWSNTGDLFF. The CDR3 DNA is TGTGCCAGCAGCTTTGTATGGTCGAACACCGGGGATCTGTTCTTT.

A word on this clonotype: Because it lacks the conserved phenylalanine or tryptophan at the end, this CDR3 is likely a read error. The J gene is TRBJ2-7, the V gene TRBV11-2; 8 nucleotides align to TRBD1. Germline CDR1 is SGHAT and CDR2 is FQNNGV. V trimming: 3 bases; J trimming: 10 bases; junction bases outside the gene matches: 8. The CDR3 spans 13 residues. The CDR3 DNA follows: TGTGCCAGCAGCTTTATTGGACAGGGCGAACAGTACATC. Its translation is CASSFIGQGEQYI.

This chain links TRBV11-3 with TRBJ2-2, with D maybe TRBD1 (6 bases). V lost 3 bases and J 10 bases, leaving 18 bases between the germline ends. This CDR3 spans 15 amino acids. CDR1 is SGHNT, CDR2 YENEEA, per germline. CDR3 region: CASSLSPRGDAELFF. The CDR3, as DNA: TGTGCCAGCAGCTTGTCCCCCAGGGGCGATGCGGAGCTGTTTTTT. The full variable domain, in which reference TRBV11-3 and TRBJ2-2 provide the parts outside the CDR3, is EAGVVQSPRYKIIEKKQPVAFWCNPISGHNTLYWYLQNLGQGPELLIRYENEEAVDDSQLPKDRFSAERLKGVDSTLKIQPAELGDSAVYLCASSLSPRGDAELFFGEGSRLTVL.

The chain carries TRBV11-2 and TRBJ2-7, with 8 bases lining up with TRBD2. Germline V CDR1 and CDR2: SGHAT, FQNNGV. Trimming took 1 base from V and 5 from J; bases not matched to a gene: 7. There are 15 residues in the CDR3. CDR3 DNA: TGTGCCAGCAGCTTAGGCGGGGGGTTCCTGGACGAGCAGTACTTC. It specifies CASSLGGGFLDEQYF.